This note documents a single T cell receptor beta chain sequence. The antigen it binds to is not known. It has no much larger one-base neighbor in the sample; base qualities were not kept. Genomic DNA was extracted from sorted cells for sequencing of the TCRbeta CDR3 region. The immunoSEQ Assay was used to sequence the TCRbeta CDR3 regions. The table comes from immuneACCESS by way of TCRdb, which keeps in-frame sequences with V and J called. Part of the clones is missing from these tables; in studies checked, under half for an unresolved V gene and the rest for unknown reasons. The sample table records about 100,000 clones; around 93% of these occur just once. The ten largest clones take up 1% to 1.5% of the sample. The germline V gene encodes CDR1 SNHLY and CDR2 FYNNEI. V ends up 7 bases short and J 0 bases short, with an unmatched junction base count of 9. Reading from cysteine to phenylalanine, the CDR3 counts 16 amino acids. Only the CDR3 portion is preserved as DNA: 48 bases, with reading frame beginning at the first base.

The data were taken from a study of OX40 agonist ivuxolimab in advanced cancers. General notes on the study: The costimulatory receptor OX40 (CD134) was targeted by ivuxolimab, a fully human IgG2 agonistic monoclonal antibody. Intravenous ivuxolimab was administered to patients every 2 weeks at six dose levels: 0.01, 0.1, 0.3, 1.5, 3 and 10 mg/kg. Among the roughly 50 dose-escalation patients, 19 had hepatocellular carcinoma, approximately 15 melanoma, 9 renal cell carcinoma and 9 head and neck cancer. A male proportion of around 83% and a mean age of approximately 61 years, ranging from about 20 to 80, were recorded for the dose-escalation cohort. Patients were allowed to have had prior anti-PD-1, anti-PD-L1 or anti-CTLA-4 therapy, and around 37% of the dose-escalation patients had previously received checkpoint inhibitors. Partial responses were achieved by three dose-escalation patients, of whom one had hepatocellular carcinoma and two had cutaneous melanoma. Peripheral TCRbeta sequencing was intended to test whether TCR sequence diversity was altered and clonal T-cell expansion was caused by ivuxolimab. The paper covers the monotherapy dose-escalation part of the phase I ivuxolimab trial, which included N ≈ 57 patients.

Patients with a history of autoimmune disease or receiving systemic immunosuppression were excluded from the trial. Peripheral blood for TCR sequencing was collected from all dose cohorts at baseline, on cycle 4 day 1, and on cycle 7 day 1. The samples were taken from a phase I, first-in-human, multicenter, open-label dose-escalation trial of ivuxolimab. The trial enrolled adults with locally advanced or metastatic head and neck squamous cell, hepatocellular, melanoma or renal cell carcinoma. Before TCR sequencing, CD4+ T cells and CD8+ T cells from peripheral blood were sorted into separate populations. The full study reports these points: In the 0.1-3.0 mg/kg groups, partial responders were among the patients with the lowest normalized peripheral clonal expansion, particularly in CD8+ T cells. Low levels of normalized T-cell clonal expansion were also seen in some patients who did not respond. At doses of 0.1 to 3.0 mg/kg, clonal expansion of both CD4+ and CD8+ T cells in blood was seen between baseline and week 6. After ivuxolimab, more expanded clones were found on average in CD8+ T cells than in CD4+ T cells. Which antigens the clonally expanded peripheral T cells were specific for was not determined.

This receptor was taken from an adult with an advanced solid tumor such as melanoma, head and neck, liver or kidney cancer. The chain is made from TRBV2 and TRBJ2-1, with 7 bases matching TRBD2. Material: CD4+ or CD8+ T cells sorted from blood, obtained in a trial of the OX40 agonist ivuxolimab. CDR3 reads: CASIFGGGSSYNEQFF. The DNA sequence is TGTGCCAGCATCTTCGGAGGCGGGAGCTCCTACAATGAGCAGTTCTTC. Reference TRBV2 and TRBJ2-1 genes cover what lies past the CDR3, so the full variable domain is EPEVTQTPSHQVTQMGQEVILRCVPISNHLYFYWYRQILGQKVEFLVSFYNNEISEKSEIFDDQFSVERPDGSNFTLKIRSTKLEDSAMYFCASIFGGGSSYNEQFFGPGTRLTVL.